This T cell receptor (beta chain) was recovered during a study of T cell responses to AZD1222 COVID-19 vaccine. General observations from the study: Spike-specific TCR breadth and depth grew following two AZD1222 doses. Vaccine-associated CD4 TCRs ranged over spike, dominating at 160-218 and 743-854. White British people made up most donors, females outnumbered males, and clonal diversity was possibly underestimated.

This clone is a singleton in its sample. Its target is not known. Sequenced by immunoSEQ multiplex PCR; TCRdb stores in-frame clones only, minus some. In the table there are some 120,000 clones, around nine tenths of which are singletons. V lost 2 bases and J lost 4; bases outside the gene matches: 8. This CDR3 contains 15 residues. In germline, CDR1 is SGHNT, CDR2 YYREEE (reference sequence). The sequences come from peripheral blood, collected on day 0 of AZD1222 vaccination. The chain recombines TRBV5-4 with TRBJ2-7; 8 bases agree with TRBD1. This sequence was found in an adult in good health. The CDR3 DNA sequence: TGTGCCAGCAGCTTTGACAGGGGAAGGTCTTACGAGCAGTACTTC. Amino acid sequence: CASSFDRGRSYEQYF.